A selection of T cell receptor beta chains follows, all from one sample in a study of T cells after somatic rescue of genetic block. Sequencing was performed with immunoSEQ multiplex PCR; in TCRdb, only in-frame clones are kept and a portion is missing. Here the sample spans roughly 65,000 clones, 80% to 95% being singletons. The sample consisted of peripheral blood mononuclear cells (PBMCs). These receptors were obtained from a man aged 35 to 55. The CDR3 runs from the conserved cysteine through the conserved F or W. The D gene is left open where the match is weak. Rows may omit the clone size; those that give it use once, few, many or a size class.

CDR3aa	CDR3nt	j_gene	d_gene	v_gene	abundance
CAISEYKSGSNQPQHF	TGTGCCATCAGTGAGTATAAATCCGGGAGCAATCAGCCCCAGCATTTT	TRBJ1-5	.	TRBV10-3	.
CASSLTGGGQPQHF	TGCGCCAGCAGCTTAACAGGGGGCGGTCAGCCCCAGCATTTT	TRBJ1-5	TRBD1	TRBV5-1	.
CASSLYRGSNQPQHF	TGTGCCAGCAGCCTATACAGGGGAAGCAATCAGCCCCAACATTTT	TRBJ1-5	TRBD1	TRBV4-2	.
CASSASGDYEQYF	TGTGCCAGTAGTGCCAGCGGAGACTACGAGCAGTACTTC	TRBJ2-7	.	TRBV19	once
CASRETSGYNEQFF	TGTGCCAGCAGGGAAACTAGCGGGTACAATGAGCAGTTCTTC	TRBJ2-1	TRBD2	TRBV6-5	.
CASSLELAGLETQYF	TGCGCCAGCAGCTTGGAACTAGCGGGATTGGAGACCCAGTACTTC	TRBJ2-5	TRBD2	TRBV5-1	.
CASSGGTGIYEQYF	TGCGCCAGCAGCGGCGGGACAGGTATCTACGAGCAGTACTTC	TRBJ2-7	TRBD1	TRBV5-1	.
CASSPTWVRRRDTQYF	TGCGCCAGCAGTCCCACTTGGGTACGGCGGAGAGATACGCAGTATTTT	TRBJ2-3	.	TRBV23-1	.
CASSPRSLGTRWETQYF	TGTGCCAGCAGTCCGCGCAGCCTCGGGACTAGATGGGAGACCCAGTACTTC	TRBJ2-5	TRBD2	TRBV27	once
CASSSGTAVNQPQHF	TGTGCCAGCAGCTCGGGGACGGCCGTGAATCAGCCCCAGCATTTT	TRBJ1-5	.	TRBV7-9	.
CASSIVGQGVTGELFF	TGTGCCAGTAGTATAGTTGGACAGGGGGTTACCGGGGAGCTGTTTTTT	TRBJ2-2	TRBD1	TRBV19	.
CASSLGAWDGYTF	TGTGCCAGCAGCTTAGGGGCGTGGGATGGCTACACCTTC	TRBJ1-2	.	TRBV7-9	.
CATSISLGTNDEQYF	TGTGCCACCAGCATTAGCCTCGGGACTAATGACGAGCAGTACTTC	TRBJ2-7	TRBD2	TRBV15	once
CASSPMGAETQYF	TGTGCCAGCTCACCAATGGGGGCAGAGACCCAGTACTTC	TRBJ2-5	.	TRBV18	.
CASSPRDRGYYEQYF	TGTGCCAGCAGCCCGCGGGACAGGGGGTACTACGAGCAGTACTTC	TRBJ2-7	TRBD1	TRBV5-6	.
CASSPTRSADTQYF	TGTGCCAGCAGCCCCACAAGGTCCGCAGATACGCAGTATTTT	TRBJ2-3	.	TRBV11-2	.
CASSLRGNPYEQYF	TGTGCCAGCTCCCTGCGGGGGAACCCCTACGAGCAGTACTTC	TRBJ2-7	TRBD2	TRBV18	.
CASTLGFRLGDEKLFF	TGTGCCAGCACCCTCGGCTTCCGTCTAGGGGATGAAAAACTGTTTTTT	TRBJ1-4	.	TRBV28	.
CAWVTGIYTEAFF	TGTGCCTGGGTAACAGGGATTTACACTGAAGCTTTCTTT	TRBJ1-1	.	TRBV30	few
CASSQGGAGSGETQYF	TGCGCCAGCAGCCAGGGGGGAGCGGGATCCGGCGAGACCCAGTACTTC	TRBJ2-5	TRBD2	TRBV4-3	once
CAISEVRGSYTEAFF	TGTGCCATCAGTGAGGTCAGGGGCTCCTACACTGAAGCTTTCTTT	TRBJ1-1	.	TRBV10-3	.
CASCQGRRGELFF	TGTGCCAGCTGCCAAGGCAGGCGGGGAGAGCTGTTTTTT	TRBJ2-2	.	TRBV2	once
CATSATSGTSTYNEQFF	TGTGCCACCAGCGCAACATCCGGGACTAGTACCTACAATGAGCAGTTCTTC	TRBJ2-1	TRBD2	TRBV15	.
CASSLSQGTDTQYF	TGTGCCAGCAGTTTGTCCCAGGGGACAGATACGCAGTATTTT	TRBJ2-3	.	TRBV27	.
CASSYEGTSYGYTF	TGTGCCAGCAGTTACGAGGGGACAAGCTATGGCTACACCTTC	TRBJ1-2	.	TRBV6-5	.
CAKNPGLNTNQPQHF	TGTGCTAAAAATCCGGGCCTGAACACCAATCAGCCCCAGCATTTT	TRBJ1-5	.	TRBV19	.
CASSWAGTGVNNEQFF	TGCGCCAGCAGCTGGGCCGGGACAGGGGTCAATAATGAGCAGTTCTTC	TRBJ2-1	TRBD1	TRBV5-1	.
CASSLVLAHEQYF	TGTGCCAGCAGCTTGGTCCTAGCCCACGAGCAGTACTTC	TRBJ2-7	.	TRBV5-4	.
CASSYGGRGNEQYF	TGTGCCAGCAGCTATGGGGGAAGAGGGAACGAGCAGTACTTC	TRBJ2-7	.	TRBV7-8	.
CASSDRTENYGYTF	TGTGCCAGCAGCGATCGGACAGAAAACTATGGCTACACCTTC	TRBJ1-2	.	TRBV2	.
CASSPDRGSQPQHF	TGTGCCAGCAGTCCCGACAGGGGCAGCCAGCCCCAGCATTTT	TRBJ1-5	TRBD1	TRBV27	.
CASSLDVSTDTQYF	TGTGCCAGCAGCTTAGATGTTAGCACAGATACGCAGTATTTT	TRBJ2-3	.	TRBV11-2	.
CASRKGEGNQPQHF	TGTGCCAGCAGGAAGGGTGAGGGCAATCAGCCCCAGCATTTT	TRBJ1-5	.	TRBV27	.
CASSMSGGPNEQFF	TGTGCCAGTAGTATGTCGGGAGGGCCAAATGAGCAGTTCTTC	TRBJ2-1	TRBD2	TRBV19	once
CASTRRTSGASSYNEQFF	TGTGCCAGCACTCGCCGGACTAGCGGGGCCAGCTCCTACAATGAGCAGTTCTTC	TRBJ2-1	TRBD2	TRBV7-8	.
CASSLEVAGGQETQYF	TGTGCCAGCAGCTTAGAGGTAGCGGGGGGCCAAGAGACCCAGTACTTC	TRBJ2-5	TRBD2	TRBV7-2	.
CASSIDRLTRNEQYF	TGTGCCAGTAGTATTGACCGACTCACAAGGAACGAGCAGTACTTC	TRBJ2-7	.	TRBV19	.